Detailed here is one T cell receptor beta chain. This entry belongs to a study of blood T cell repertoires in COVID-19. Study background: The samples span acute and convalescent COVID-19 from the United States, Italy and Spain. Sources were T cells, B-cell-depleted T cells, or PBMCs; the material itself was cDNA or gDNA.

In the authors' methods: Reference gene primer amplification gave nucleated cell count estimates. The data were produced by immunoSEQ multiplex PCR, yet TCRdb's version contains in-frame clones alone and is incomplete. The V and J calls and the clone size are those of that table, but D and trimming were determined from the DNA. The sample includes over 300,000 clones, roughly nine tenths of them seen just once. Sequences were obtained from peripheral blood. The TCR originated in a man aged 40-49 years with acute or convalescent COVID-19.

CDR3 amino acids: CASSLGPRDSSYEQYF. The CDR3 nucleotides read TGTGCCAGCAGCTTAGGCCCACGGGACAGCTCCTACGAGCAGTACTTC. V and J are TRBV7-2 and TRBJ2-7, with TRBD1 matching 7 bases. The CDR3 consists of 16 residues. The V gene's germline CDR1 is SGHTA and CDR2 FQGNSA. The V and J ends lost 1 base and 0 bases, in that order; junction bases with no gene match: 6.